The 18 T cell receptor beta chains listed next were all sequenced from one sample in a study of blood T cells in healthy people across ages. Combining a sample-barcoded 5' primer with a J-beta primer mix, a second PCR ran for 7 to 11 cycles. TCRdb independently ran MiXCR on the 5' RACE reads; one entry per CDR3 protein. The sample carries more than 1,400,000 distinct CDR3 sequences, 40% to 50% recorded once. The material sequenced was blood. These receptors were obtained from a woman aged 18-29 years in good health.

The rearrangement links TRBV30 to TRBJ1-4; D is uncertain. Germline loops: CDR1 GTSNPN, CDR2 SVGIG (reference sequence). The CDR3 is 13 amino acids. Trimming cost V 3 bases and J 3 bases, with 8 bases left between them. CDR3 DNA: TGTGCCTGGAGCGGGGTTTCTAATGAAAAACTGTTTTTT. Translating it yields CAWSGVSNEKLFF.

This clonotype was seen repeatedly, ten times or more. The V and J genes are TRBV12-3 or TRBV12-4 and TRBJ2-5; 8 nucleotides match TRBD2. Trimming cost V 7 bases and J 3 bases; bases outside gene matches: 7. The CDR3 is 14 amino acids. The CDR3 DNA sequence: TGTGCCAGCACCCTGGGACTAGGAGAAGAGACCCAGTACTTC. The encoded protein is CASTLGLGEETQYF.

This clonotype was seen just once. This chain joins TRBV4-1 and TRBJ2-1, with 8 bases lining up with TRBD1. Per germline, CDR1 MGHRA and CDR2 YSYEKL. The junction had 11 bases not matched to a gene; V was cut back by 4 bases and J by 6 bases. The CDR3 is 16 amino acids. CDR3 nucleotide sequence: TGCGCCAGCAGCCCCCGTCACAGGGGGTTAATCAATGAGCAGTTCTTC. Translating gives CASSPRHRGLINEQFF.

V usage is TRBV20-1 and J usage is TRBJ2-1; 10 bases agree with TRBD2. Germline V CDR1 and CDR2: DFQATT, SNEGSKA (reference sequence). The CDR3 extends over 17 amino acids. V was clipped by 0 bases and J by 7 bases; unmatched bases: 12. CDR3 region: CSARDSRRVAGGNEQFF. CDR3 coding DNA: TGCAGTGCTAGAGATTCTCGCCGGGTAGCGGGAGGAAATGAGCAGTTCTTC.

V gene TRBV29-1 combines with J gene TRBJ2-2; 8 bases are a match to TRBD2. CDR3 length: 14 amino acids. Trimming cost V 7 bases and J 0 bases; bases outside gene matches: 4. CDR1 is SQVTM, CDR2 ANQGSEA, per germline. The CDR3 DNA reads TGCAGCGCCGGGGGGGCCACGAACACCGGGGAGCTGTTTTTT. This codes for CSAGGATNTGELFF.

Remarks on this clonotype: A junction end diverges from the germline sequence, so it may reflect a read error. V is TRBV12-3 or TRBV12-4 and J is TRBJ2-3, with D perhaps matching TRBD2 (5 bases). CDR3 size: 15 residues. CDR3 coding DNA: TGTGCCAGCAGTTTAAGGAGCGGAGGCACAGATGCGCAGTATTTT. Residues: CASSLRSGGTDAQYF.

This clonotype was seen a few times. This chain uses TRBV7-9 with TRBJ2-1, with TRBD2 matching over 9 bases. The CDR3 runs 13 residues. The germline gives CDR1 SEHNR, CDR2 FQNEAQ (reference sequence). V was pared by 8 bases and J by 5 bases, with 4 bases of the junction left unmatched. CDR3 residues: CASRTSAHNEQFF. DNA of the CDR3: TGTGCCAGCCGGACTAGCGCCCACAATGAGCAGTTCTTC.

The chain is built from TRBV12-3 or TRBV12-4 and TRBJ2-3; the D gene is possibly TRBD2 (6 bases). Between the trimmed V and J ends, which lost 3 bases and 2 bases, there was a span of 15 bases. CDR3 length: 16 amino acids. The CDR3 DNA follows: TGTGCCAGCAGTTTTGAGGCTAGCGATATCACAGATACGCAGTATTTT. Translated: CASSFEASDITDTQYF.

This clonotype has just a few counts. The rearrangement links TRBV5-1 to TRBJ2-1; 9 nucleotides line up with TRBD1. The CDR3 length is 16 residues. CDR1 and CDR2 (germline): SGHRS, YFSETQ. Germline trimming cut 4 bases from V and 5 bases from J; bases unmatched to any gene: 10. The CDR3 spells CASSGGQGFYDNEQFF. The CDR3 DNA reads as TGCGCCAGCAGCGGTGGACAGGGGTTTTATGACAATGAGCAGTTCTTC. The whole variable domain, filled in from reference TRBV5-1 and TRBJ2-1, reads KAGVTQTPRYLIKTRGQQVTLSCSPISGHRSVSWYQQTPGQGLQFLFEYFSETQRNKGNFPGRFSGRQFSNSRSEMNVSTLELGDSALYLCASSGGQGFYDNEQFFGPGTRLTVL.

This clonotype is a singleton in its sample. J is TRBJ2-4 and V is TRBV9, with D possibly being TRBD1 or TRBD2 (6 bases each). The J call may be faulty, since TRBJ2-5 better matches the DNA end. The CDR3 spans 16 residues. The V gene's germline CDR1 is SGDLS and CDR2 YYNGEE. Here the CDR3 reads CASSVGTGAGQETQYF. The CDR3 region has the DNA TGTGCCAGCAGCGTAGGAACGGGGGCGGGCCAAGAGACCCAGTACTTC.

V is TRBV20-1 and J is TRBJ2-7; maybe TRBD2 (6 bases). The CDR3 totals 14 residues. Trimming removed 6 bases at V and 2 bases at J, with 17 bases between. The V gene's germline CDR1 is DFQATT and CDR2 SNEGSKA (reference sequence). The CDR3 nucleotides read TGCAGTGCCCACCGAGCGGGCGGAACCTACGAGCAGTACTTC. Protein: CSAHRAGGTYEQYF.

The count of this clonotype is one. The chain's CDR3 is CASSQDISTGIGSTVSNQPQHF. DNA for the CDR3: TGTGCCAGCAGCCAAGATATATCCACCGGGATTGGGTCGACAGTTAGCAATCAGCCCCAGCATTTT. The V and J genes are TRBV4-2 and TRBJ1-5; a weak D match, TRBD1 (5 bases). CDR1 is LGHNA and CDR2 is YNFKEQ in the germline V gene. The CDR3 is made up of 22 amino acids. Trimming pared 0 bases from V and 0 bases from J, leaving 27 bases between.

The CDR3 spells CSARVSSGSDSYEQYF. For the CDR3, the DNA is TGCAGTGCTAGAGTTTCTAGCGGGAGTGACTCCTACGAGCAGTACTTC. This rearrangement joins TRBV20-1 to TRBJ2-7; 10 bases are a match to TRBD2. The CDR3 totals 16 residues. The trim removed 1 base at V and 0 bases at J, leaving 6 bases unmatched. Germline V CDR1 and CDR2: DFQATT, SNEGSKA (reference sequence).

The rearrangement links TRBV24-1 to TRBJ2-1; 9 positions match TRBD2. Trimming at V came to 12 bases and at J to 5 bases, leaving 16 bases not matched to a gene. From germline, CDR1 is KGHDR and CDR2 SFDVKD. There are 16 residues in the CDR3. CDR3 region: CAAGGSGGERNNEQFF. The DNA for the CDR3 is TGTGCCGCAGGGGGTAGCGGGGGAGAGCGCAACAATGAGCAGTTCTTC.

This sequence joins TRBV24-1 and TRBJ2-3; D is ambiguous. The length of the CDR3 is 17 residues. V gave up 5 bases and J gave up 4 bases, with 21 bases separating them. Germline V lookup: CDR1 KGHDR, CDR2 SFDVKD. CDR3 in amino acids: CATSAKGPNVGADTQYF. The CDR3 bases are TGTGCCACCAGTGCCAAAGGACCCAACGTTGGGGCAGATACGCAGTATTTT.

The CDR3 DNA is TGTGCCAGCAGTTACTCATCGGGCCGAAATGAGCAGTACTTC. This sequence encodes CASSYSSGRNEQYF. J is TRBJ2-5 and V is TRBV6-2 or TRBV6-3, with D uncertain. CDR3 size: 14 residues. With 0 bases removed from V and 11 bases from J, the gap between germline ends came to 16 bases. CDR1 MNHEY and CDR2 SVGEGT come from the germline V gene.

The V gene is TRBV3-1, the J gene TRBJ1-5, with D hard to call. V gave up 4 bases and J gave up 6 bases, with 13 bases separating them. This CDR3 is built from 14 residues. Germline assignment: CDR1 LGHDT and CDR2 YNNKEL (reference sequence). The CDR3, as DNA: TGTGCCAGCAGCCCCAGCACATTTGCTCAGCCCCAGCATTTT. Its protein is CASSPSTFAQPQHF.

This chain uses TRBV20-1 with TRBJ2-5; TRBD2 matches 7 bases. The CDR3 spans 14 residues. Losses at the gene ends were 0 bases for V and 7 bases for J; bases not matched to a gene: 8. In germline, CDR1 is DFQATT, CDR2 SNEGSKA (reference sequence). The CDR3 is CSARDGREGGTQYF. The CDR3 coding sequence is TGCAGTGCTAGAGATGGCAGGGAGGGAGGGACCCAGTACTTC.